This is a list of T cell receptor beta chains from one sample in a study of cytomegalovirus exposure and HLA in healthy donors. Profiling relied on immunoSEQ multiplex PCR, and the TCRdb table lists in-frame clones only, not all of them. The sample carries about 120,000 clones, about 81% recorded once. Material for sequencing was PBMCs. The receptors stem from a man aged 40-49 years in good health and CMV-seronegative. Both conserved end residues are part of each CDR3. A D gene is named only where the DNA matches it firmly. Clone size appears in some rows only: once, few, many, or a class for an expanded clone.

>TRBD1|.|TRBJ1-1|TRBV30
TGTGCCTGGAGCCGACAGGGGGGTAACACTGAAGCTTTCTTT
CAWSRQGGNTEAFF
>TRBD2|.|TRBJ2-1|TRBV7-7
TGTGCTAGCAGCAAGGGACTAGCGGGAGTGAATGAGCAGTTCTTC
CASSKGLAGVNEQFF
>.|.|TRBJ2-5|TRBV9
TGTGCCAGCAGCCCCAGTGGCGGGGGCGGAGAGACCCAGTACTTC
CASSPSGGGGETQYF
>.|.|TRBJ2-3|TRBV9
TGTGCCAGCAGCGTAGCGGAGACAGATACGCAGTATTTT
CASSVAETDTQYF
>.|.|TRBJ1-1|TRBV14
TGTGCCAGCAGCCGAACAGTGAACACTGAAGCTTTCTTT
CASSRTVNTEAFF
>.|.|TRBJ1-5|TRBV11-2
TGTGCCAGCAGCTTAGGCCAGTTGCAGCCCCAGCATTTT
CASSLGQLQPQHF
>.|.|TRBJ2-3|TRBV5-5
TGTGCCAGCAGCTTTTCTAGCGGCACAGATACGCAGTATTTT
CASSFSSGTDTQYF
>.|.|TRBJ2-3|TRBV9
TGTGCCAGCAGCGTAGATACGGGGGATACGCAGTATTTT
CASSVDTGDTQYF
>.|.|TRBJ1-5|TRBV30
TGTGCCTGGGGACAGTCTCGCAATCAGCCCCAGCATTTT
CAWGQSRNQPQHF
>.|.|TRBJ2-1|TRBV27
TGTGCCAGCAGTCTTAGAGCCAGGGGTGATGAGCAGTTCTTC
CASSLRARGDEQFF
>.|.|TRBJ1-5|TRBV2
TGTGCCAGCGTCCAGGGGATGGCTCAGCCCCAGCATTTT
CASVQGMAQPQHF
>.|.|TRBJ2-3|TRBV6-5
TGTGCCAGCAGGGGGACTGGCTCCGATACGCAGTATTTT
CASRGTGSDTQYF
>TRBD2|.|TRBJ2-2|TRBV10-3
TGTGCCATCACCGGACTAGCGGGGGGGCTAAACACCGGGGAGCTGTTTTTT
CAITGLAGGLNTGELFF
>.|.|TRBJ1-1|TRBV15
TGTGCCCCTCGCGGGGGGAGAGACGTATACACTGAAGCTTTCTTT
CAPRGGRDVYTEAFF
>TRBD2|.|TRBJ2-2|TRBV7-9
TGTGTCAGCAGCTCGTGGGGGATAGCGGGAGGAACGAACACCGGGGAGCTGTTTTTT
CVSSSWGIAGGTNTGELFF
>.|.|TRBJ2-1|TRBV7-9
TGCGCGAGGGGAGGTAGCTCCTACAATGAGCAGTTCTTC
CARGGSSYNEQFF
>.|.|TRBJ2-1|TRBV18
TGTGCCAGCTCACCGGGGGGGGGCTCCAATGAGCAGTTCTTC
CASSPGGGSNEQFF
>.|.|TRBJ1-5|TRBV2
TGTGCCAGCAGGAGGACAGATCCCTTGGGGCCCCAGCATTTT
CASRRTDPLGPQHF
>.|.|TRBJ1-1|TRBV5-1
TGCGCCAGCAGCCCTCCAACAGCTCCGAACACTGAAGCTTTCTTT
CASSPPTAPNTEAFF
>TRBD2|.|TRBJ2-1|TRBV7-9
TGTTCCAGCAGGGGCGGACTAGCGGGAGAGAATGAGCAGTTCTTC
CSSRGGLAGENEQFF
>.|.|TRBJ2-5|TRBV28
TGTGCCAGCAGTTTAGGGGGAGGACGAAGCGGGACCCAGTACTTC
CASSLGGGRSGTQYF
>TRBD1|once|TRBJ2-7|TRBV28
TGTGCCAGCAGTTTCAGGACAGGCCCCCCTTTTTGGCAGTACTTC
CASSFRTGPPFWQYF
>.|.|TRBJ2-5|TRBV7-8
TGTGCCAGCAGCTTAGGTGGGGGGACAGAGACCCAGTACTTC
CASSLGGGTETQYF
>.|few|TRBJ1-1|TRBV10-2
TGCGCCAGCAGTGAGTCTCTGTCCGGGAGTGAAGCTTTCTTT
CASSESLSGSEAFF
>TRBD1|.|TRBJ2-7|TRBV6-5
TGTGCCAGCAGTTACAGGGACAGGGGTTTCGAGCAGTACTTC
CASSYRDRGFEQYF
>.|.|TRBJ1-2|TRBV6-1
TGTGCCAGCAGTGAAGCGCTTCATAGAGAATATGGCTACACCTTC
CASSEALHREYGYTF
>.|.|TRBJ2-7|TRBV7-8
TGTGCCAGCAGCTTAGCGGGTCAGGGCGGTACCGAGCAGTACTTC
CASSLAGQGGTEQYF
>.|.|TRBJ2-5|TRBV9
TGTGCCAGCAGCCGCGGCGGCAGCGAAGAGACCCAGTACTTC
CASSRGGSEETQYF
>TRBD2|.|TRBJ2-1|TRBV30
TGTGCCTGGGCCCGGGGACTAGCGGGAGGTGAGCAGTTCTTC
CAWARGLAGGEQFF
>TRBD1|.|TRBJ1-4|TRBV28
TGTGCCACCCGAGGGGGCTCGGAAAAACTGTTTTTT
CATRGGSEKLFF
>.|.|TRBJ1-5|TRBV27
TGTGCCAGCAGTGCCGACAGCTTTAGCAATCAGCCCCAGCATTTT
CASSADSFSNQPQHF
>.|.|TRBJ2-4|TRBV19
TGTGCCAGTAGTATACCCCCTGAAAACATTCAGTACTTC
CASSIPPENIQYF
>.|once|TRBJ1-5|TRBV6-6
TGTGCCAGCAGTTACTCTGGGGGGACGGGTCAGCCCCAGCATTTT
CASSYSGGTGQPQHF
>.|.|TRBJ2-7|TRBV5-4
TGTGCCAGCAGCTTTGGCCAAGACTCCTACGAGCAGTACTTC
CASSFGQDSYEQYF
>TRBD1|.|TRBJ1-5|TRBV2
TGTGCCAGCAGTCGACAGGGGATGGGTCAGCCCCAGCATTTT
CASSRQGMGQPQHF
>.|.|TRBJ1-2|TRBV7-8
TGTGCCAGCAGCCCCCGTCAGAGTACCTCAGCGGGCTATGGCTACACCTTC
CASSPRQSTSAGYGYTF
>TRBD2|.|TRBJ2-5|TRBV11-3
TGTGCCAGCAGCTTCGGACTAGCGGGAGGTGGAGAGACCCAGTACTTC
CASSFGLAGGGETQYF
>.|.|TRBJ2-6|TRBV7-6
TGTGCCAGCAGCTTAGCGGGCAGGCGATCTGGGGCCAACGTCCTGACTTTC
CASSLAGRRSGANVLTF
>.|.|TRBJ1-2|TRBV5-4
TGTGCCAGCAGCTCAGGATCTAACTATGGCTACACCTTC
CASSSGSNYGYTF
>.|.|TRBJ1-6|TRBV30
TGTGCCTGGAGTTCCGGTACAGGCAACTCACCCCTCCACTTT
CAWSSGTGNSPLHF